Below are 28 T cell receptor beta chains sequenced from a single sample in a study of T-cell reconstitution after alpha-beta-depleted transplantation in children. Molecular barcoding with unique molecular identifiers was used for the TCRbeta library. TCRdb reprocessed the PCR reads via MiXCR and lists one record per CDR3 protein. This table has about 130,000 distinct CDR3 sequences, roughly 10% appearing once. Material: PBMCs, mostly from graft donor cells, obtained 180 days after TCRalphabeta/CD19-depleted stem cell transplant. Receptors originate from a girl less than two years old who had a stem cell transplant for combined immunodeficiency, so the T cells may come from the graft donor.

This clonotype has a handful of counts. The chain recombines TRBV27 with TRBJ1-2, with 8 bases identical to TRBD1. Per germline, CDR1 MNHEY and CDR2 SMNVEV (reference sequence). V lost 6 bases, J lost 1 base, and 7 bases stayed unmatched. The CDR3 contains 15 residues. The CDR3 DNA reads as TGTGCCAGCAGGATCCAGGGGGCCGTTAACTATGGCTACACCTTC. Amino acids: CASRIQGAVNYGYTF.

The chain recombines TRBV7-2 with TRBJ1-5; D call uncertain. Germline-derived CDR1 and CDR2 are SGHTA and FQGNSA. The CDR3 has 15 residues. V was trimmed by 0 bases and J by 0 bases, leaving 6 bases between them. The CDR3 is CASSLAAYSNQPQHF. The CDR3 bases are TGTGCCAGCAGCTTAGCAGCTTATAGCAATCAGCCCCAGCATTTT. Full variable domain (rest looked up from reference TRBV7-2 and TRBJ1-5): GAGVSQSPSNKVTEKGKDVELRCDPISGHTALYWYRQSLGQGLEFLIYFQGNSAPDKSGLPSDRFSAERTGGSVSTLTIQRTQQEDSAVYLCASSLAAYSNQPQHFGDGTRLSIL.

This chain links TRBV5-6 with TRBJ2-5; D gene unclear. The germline V gene encodes CDR1 SGHDT and CDR2 YYEEEE. Trimming took 0 bases from V and 2 from J, leaving 11 bases between them. The CDR3 length is 15 residues. The CDR3 sequence: CASSLAGRVQETQYF. The CDR3 DNA is TGTGCCAGCAGCTTGGCCGGAAGGGTACAAGAGACCCAGTACTTC. The entire variable domain, with the rest obtained from reference TRBV5-6 and TRBJ2-5, is as follows: DAGVTQSPTHLIKTRGQQVTLRCSPKSGHDTVSWYQQALGQGPQFIFQYYEEEERQRGNFPDRFSGHQFPNYSSELNVNALLLGDSALYLCASSLAGRVQETQYFGPGTRLLVL.

In this sample, this clonotype turned up many times. The rearrangement links TRBV27 to TRBJ2-5; possibly TRBD1 or TRBD2 for D (7 bases each). V was pared by 5 bases and J by 4 bases, with 17 bases between. CDR1 is MNHEY and CDR2 is SMNVEV in the germline V gene (reference sequence). The CDR3 is 15 amino acids. In DNA, the CDR3 is TGTGCCAGCAGTCCGCGACAGGGAGGGTCAGAGACCCAGTACTTC. Translating it yields CASSPRQGGSETQYF.

The J gene is TRBJ2-7, the V gene TRBV6-5; 8 nucleotides agree with TRBD2. The CDR3 length is 15 residues. Germline CDR1 reads MNHEY; CDR2 reads SVGAGI. J gave up 3 bases and V 4 bases, and 8 bases lay outside the gene matches. In nucleotides, the CDR3 is TGTGCCAGCAGTTCCTTGTGGCGGGGGGTCTACGAGCAGTACTTC. It encodes CASSSLWRGVYEQYF.

The chain is built from TRBV5-1 and TRBJ2-7, with a tentative D call TRBD1 (5 bases). The CDR3 spans 15 residues. Trimming took off 4 bases at V and 3 bases at J, with 17 bases between the two ends. Germline V gives CDR1 SGHRS, CDR2 YFSETQ. The CDR3, as DNA: TGCGCCAGCAGCCCCGCGATGGGGCCGGACTACGAGCAGTACTTC. It encodes CASSPAMGPDYEQYF.

This clonotype showed up just a few times. Its ends do not fully match the called genes, so a read error is possible. The chain combines TRBV5-6 with TRBJ1-5; TRBD1 agrees at 10 bases. The CDR3 contains 16 residues. Germline loops: CDR1 SGHDT, CDR2 YYEEEE. The CDR3 nucleotides are TGTGCCAGCAGTTTGGGGACAGGGGTGGGCAATCAGCCCCAGCATTTT. Translation: CASSLGTGVGNQPQHF.

This clonotype was found a few times. The CDR3 region has the DNA TGCAGCTCTTCTTTCCAGGGGGGGGCCACAGATACGCAGTATTTT. As protein: CSSSFQGGATDTQYF. V and J are TRBV29-1 and TRBJ2-3; D may match TRBD1 or TRBD2 (7 bases each). This CDR3 has 15 amino acids. V was clipped by 8 bases and J by 2 bases, with 20 bases between them. Germline V CDR1 and CDR2: SQVTM, ANQGSEA.

This clonotype was counted only a few times. The chain uses TRBV7-9 and TRBJ1-4; D uncertain. The length of the CDR3 is 12 residues. The germline V gene encodes CDR1 SEHNR and CDR2 FQNEAQ (reference sequence). Trimming removed 2 bases from V and 7 bases from J, with 5 bases in between. DNA of the CDR3: TGTGCCAGCAGCTTATTTGGTGAAAAACTGTTTTTT. Its protein product is CASSLFGEKLFF.

This clonotype showed up just a few times. V is TRBV12-3 or TRBV12-4 and J is TRBJ1-3, with D hard to call. The CDR3 is 15 residues long. With 2 bases removed from V and 0 bases from J, the gap between germline ends came to 8 bases. The CDR3 protein is CASSLRIPSGNTIYF. CDR3 nucleotides: TGTGCCAGCAGTTTAAGAATCCCCTCTGGAAACACCATATATTTT.

This sequence joins TRBV5-1 and TRBJ2-7; 8 positions agree with TRBD2. The CDR3 has 14 amino acids. Germline V lookup: CDR1 SGHRS, CDR2 YFSETQ. J gave up 2 bases and V 6 bases, and 7 bases lay outside the gene matches. CDR3 loop: CASNSSGATYEQYF. The CDR3 DNA follows: TGCGCCAGCAACAGTAGCGGGGCAACCTACGAGCAGTACTTC.

The genes are TRBV9 and TRBJ2-5, with 9 bases fitting TRBD2. Germline trimming cut 6 bases from V and 3 bases from J; bases unmatched to any gene: 3. Germline loops: CDR1 SGDLS, CDR2 YYNGEE. The CDR3 runs to 13 residues. The CDR3 nucleotides read TGTGCCAGCAATCGCGGGGGGGAAGAGACCCAGTACTTC. It is translated as CASNRGGEETQYF. The variable domain in full, completed from reference TRBV9 and TRBJ2-5, reads DSGVTQTPKHLITATGQRVTLRCSPRSGDLSVYWYQQSLDQGLQFLIQYYNGEERAKGNILERFSAQQFPDLHSELNLSSLELGDSALYFCASNRGGEETQYFGPGTRLLVL.

The table lists this clonotype with many counts. This chain connects TRBV12-3 or TRBV12-4 to TRBJ1-2; TRBD1 might be the D (6 bases). The CDR3 length is 12 residues. Trimming left V 10 bases short and J 4 bases short, with 13 bases between. In DNA form, the CDR3 reads TGTGCCACCTCACAGGGCCTCTATGGCTACACCTTC. Protein sequence: CATSQGLYGYTF.

This clonotype has only a few counts. The chain employs TRBV5-5 and TRBJ1-2; no definite D call. V gave up 2 bases and J gave up 11 bases, with 13 bases separating them. Germline values: CDR1 SGHKS, CDR2 YYEKEE (reference sequence). The CDR3 is 12 residues long. This chain's CDR3 is CASSLIPQDYTF. In nucleotides, the CDR3 is TGTGCCAGCAGCTTAATCCCCCAGGATTACACCTTC. Full variable domain (missing parts from reference TRBV5-5 and TRBJ1-2): DAGVTQSPTHLIKTRGQQVTLRCSPISGHKSVSWYQQVLGQGPQFIFQYYEKEERGRGNFPDRFSARQFPNYSSELNVNALLLGDSALYLCASSLIPQDYTFGSGTRLTVV.

This clonotype was detected a few times. The rearrangement links TRBV28 to TRBJ1-6; D is unclear. Germline lookup yields CDR1 MDHEN and CDR2 SYDVKM. The V end was cut by 7 bases, the J end by 6 bases, with 4 bases between. The CDR3 spans 11 residues. CDR3 bases: TGTGCCAGCAAAACTAATTCACCCCTCCACTTT. Amino acid sequence: CASKTNSPLHF.

This clonotype occurred many times. The V call is TRBV12-3 or TRBV12-4, the J call TRBJ2-1; D might be TRBD1 (5 bases). The CDR3 consists of 15 residues. Trimming took off 3 bases at V and 0 bases at J, with 9 bases between the two ends. As DNA, the CDR3 is TGTGCCAGCAGTTTTGACAGTAGCTCCTACAATGAGCAGTTCTTC. Encoded protein: CASSFDSSSYNEQFF.

On this clonotype: A much larger clone differs from this one at a single base, so this may be a read error. The gene calls are TRBV4-3 and TRBJ2-1; 9 bases map to TRBD2. The germline V gene has CDR1 LGHNA and CDR2 YSLEER. The CDR3 has 17 residues. The DNA for the CDR3 is TGCGCCAGCAGCCCGGGAGGACTAGCGATCTCCTACAATGAGCAGATCTTC. Translating gives CASSPGGLAISYNEQIF.

The V call is TRBV10-3, the J call TRBJ2-5; 12 bases fit TRBD1. Germline CDR1 is ENHRY and CDR2 is SYGVKD. The V and J ends lost 4 bases and 2 bases, in that order; junction bases with no gene match: 8. The CDR3 loop spans 17 amino acids. The DNA for the CDR3 is TGTGCCATCAGTGGGGGGACAGGGGGCTTCGGACAAGAGACCCAGTACTTC. Amino acid sequence: CAISGGTGGFGQETQYF.

J is TRBJ1-3 and V is TRBV7-2; 12 bases fit TRBD1. V dropped 1 base and J dropped 5; count of bases not matched to a gene: 3. CDR1 is SGHTA, CDR2 FQGNSA, per germline. The CDR3 is made up of 16 amino acids. CDR3 DNA sequence: TGTGCCAGCAGCTTAGGGGACAGGGGGCTGAGAAACACCATATATTTT. It codes for CASSLGDRGLRNTIYF.

The table lists this clonotype with many counts. CDR3 protein: CAISESGVFYNSPLHF. The CDR3 bases are TGTGCCATCAGTGAGTCAGGGGTATTCTATAATTCACCCCTCCACTTT. This sequence joins TRBV10-3 and TRBJ1-6, with D maybe TRBD1 (5 bases). Germline CDR1 is ENHRY and CDR2 is SYGVKD. Deletions cut 0 bases from V and 3 bases from J, with 9 bases between. CDR3 length: 16 residues.

This clonotype came up a few times. The genes are TRBV4-3 and TRBJ2-1; 11 nucleotides align to TRBD2. Germline values: CDR1 LGHNA, CDR2 YSLEER. The CDR3 has 17 residues. With 1 base clipped from V and 3 bases from J, the junction kept 5 bases outside the gene matches. The CDR3 reads CASSQALAGGLYNEQFF. The CDR3 bases are TGCGCCAGCAGCCAAGCCTTAGCGGGAGGGCTCTACAATGAGCAGTTCTTC.

This clonotype was seen a few times. The CDR3 is CASSLLAGVETQYF. The DNA for the CDR3 is TGTGCCAGCAGTTTACTAGCGGGAGTCGAGACCCAGTACTTC. The chain links TRBV6-2 or TRBV6-3 to TRBJ2-5; TRBD2 agrees at 11 bases. V lost 4 bases, J lost 5 bases, and 3 bases stayed unmatched. There are 14 residues in the CDR3. Germline V gives CDR1 MNHEY, CDR2 SVGEGT.

The rearrangement links TRBV12-3 or TRBV12-4 to TRBJ2-7; D uncertain. The ends were cut back, 3 bases at V and 0 bases at J, with 9 bases in the middle. This CDR3 is 14 amino acids long. In nucleotides, the CDR3 is TGTGCCAGCAGTTTCTCGCCCACCTCCTACGAGCAGTACTTC. It codes for CASSFSPTSYEQYF.

The rearrangement joins TRBV5-8 to TRBJ1-5; D is undetermined. CDR3 length equals 15 residues. V was cut by 4 bases and J by 4 bases, with 15 bases left in between. Looked up from germline, CDR1 is SGHTS and CDR2 is YDEGEE. In DNA, the CDR3 is TGTGCCAGCAGCATCCGGTCGGGGAGGAATCAGCCCCAGCATTTT. Translated: CASSIRSGRNQPQHF.

CDR3 nucleotide sequence: TGCAGTGCTATTCAGGACAGGGGTACTGAAAAACTGTTTTTT. Its translation is CSAIQDRGTEKLFF. The chain joins TRBV20-1 to TRBJ1-4; 9 nucleotides agree with TRBD1. The J segment lost 7 bases and the V segment lost 4 bases, leaving 7 bases of the junction unmatched. This CDR3 region has 14 residues. CDR1 DFQATT and CDR2 SNEGSKA come from the germline V gene (reference sequence).

Remarks on this clonotype: The junction departs from germline at one end; a sequencing error may be responsible. The V call is TRBV7-9, the J call TRBJ1-2, with TRBD1 matching over 8 bases. The CDR3 contains 16 residues. Per the germline V gene, CDR1 is SEHNR and CDR2 is FQNEAQ (reference sequence). The CDR3 spells CASSLTRTGFAYGHTF. CDR3 coding DNA: TGTGCCAGCAGCTTAACCCGGACAGGGTTCGCCTATGGCCACACCTTC.

This clonotype has a handful of counts. This chain links TRBV20-1 with TRBJ2-1; TRBD2 matches 8 bases. The germline gives CDR1 DFQATT, CDR2 SNEGSKA (reference sequence). The V and J ends lost 2 bases and 5 bases, in that order; junction bases with no gene match: 8. The CDR3 is 15 residues long. The CDR3 loop is CSARRLAGNHNEQFF. CDR3 nucleotides: TGCAGTGCTAGACGATTAGCGGGGAACCACAATGAGCAGTTCTTC.

With respect to this clonotype: Given a much more abundant clone one base away, this may be a read error. The rearrangement joins TRBV7-2 to TRBJ2-5, with D perhaps matching TRBD1 (8 bases). Germline V lookup: CDR1 SGHTA, CDR2 FQGNSA. The V end lost 1 base, the J end lost 5 bases, and 14 bases lay between the germline ends. This CDR3 is 15 amino acids long. The CDR3 sequence is CASSLGGQGGETQYF. As DNA, the CDR3 is TGTGCCAGCAGCTTAGGTGGACAGGGAGGGGAGACCCAGTACTTC.